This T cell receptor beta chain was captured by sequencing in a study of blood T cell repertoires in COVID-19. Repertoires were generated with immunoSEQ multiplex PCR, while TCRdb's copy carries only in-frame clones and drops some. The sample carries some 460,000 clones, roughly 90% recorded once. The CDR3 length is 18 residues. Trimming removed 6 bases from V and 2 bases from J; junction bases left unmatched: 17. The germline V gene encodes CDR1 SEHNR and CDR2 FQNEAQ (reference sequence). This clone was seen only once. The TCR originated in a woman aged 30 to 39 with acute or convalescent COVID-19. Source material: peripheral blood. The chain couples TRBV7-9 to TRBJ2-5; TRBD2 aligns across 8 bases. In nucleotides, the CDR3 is TGTGCCAGCAGTTCAAAACGGGGGGGCCGGCGTTATCAAGAGACCCAGTACTTC. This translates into CASSSKRGGRRYQETQYF. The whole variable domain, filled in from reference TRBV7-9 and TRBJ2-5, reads DTGVSQNPRHKITKRGQNVTFRCDPISEHNRLYWYRQTLGQGPEFLTYFQNEAQLEKSRLLSDRFSAERPKGSFSTLEIQRTEQGDSAMYLCASSSKRGGRRYQETQYFGPGTRLLVL.